The source of this T cell receptor (beta chain) is a study of monozygotic twins with inflammatory bowel disease. Regarding the study as a whole: On the inverse Simpson index, IBD patients scored lower for TCRbeta diversity than healthy co-twins.

TCRdb reprocessed the 5' RACE reads and stores each CDR3 protein as one record, lacking DNA. The sample has under 200,000 distinct CDR3 sequences; the top ten hold over 2.5%. About this clonotype itself: Its antigen is unidentified.

The clonotype was recovered from a human donor with ulcerative colitis or Crohn's disease, or a healthy co-twin of an affected twin (not recorded which). The source material was blood.

The CDR3 is CASSSRGGSPGELFF. J is TRBJ2-2 and V is TRBV7-3; TCRdb's D gene call, TRBD1, goes unchecked for lack of DNA. Germline CDR1 and CDR2: SGHTA and FQGTGA. The CDR3 covers 15 residues.